The 6 T cell receptor beta chains given below trace back to one sample, sequenced in a study of T cell responses to AZD1222 COVID-19 vaccine. Measured with immunoSEQ multiplex PCR; TCRdb has only the in-frame clones, and not every one. The sample consists of 100,000 to 120,000 clones, 88% of them appearing once. The sequences come from peripheral blood, collected on day 0 of AZD1222 vaccination. The source is an adult in good health.

The V gene is TRBV25-1, the J gene TRBJ1-1, with 9 bases fitting TRBD1. In germline, CDR1 is MGHDK, CDR2 SYGVNS. The CDR3 has 14 amino acids. V gave up 6 bases and J gave up 6 bases; unmatched junction bases: 8. DNA for the CDR3: TGTGCCAGCAGGGGAAGACAGGGGGTTGCTGAAGCTTTCTTT. This gives the protein CASRGRQGVAEAFF. Supplemented by reference TRBV25-1 and TRBJ1-1, the full variable domain reads EADIYQTPRYLVIGTGKKITLECSQTMGHDKMYWYQQDPGMELHLIHYSYGVNSTEKGDLSSESTVSRIRTEHFPLTLESARPSHTSQYLCASRGRQGVAEAFFGQGTRLTVV.

The CDR3, as DNA: TGTGCCAGCAGCTCCGGACAGGAAGCTTTCTTT. Translation gives CASSSGQEAFF. The J gene is TRBJ1-1, the V gene TRBV3-1 (or the pseudogene TRBV3-2), with D tentatively TRBD1 (6 bases). From germline, CDR1 is LGHDT and CDR2 YNNKEL (reference sequence). V was cut by 5 bases and J by 8 bases, with 9 bases left in between. This CDR3 is built from 11 residues.

V is TRBV11-3 and J is TRBJ2-7, with 8 bases aligning to TRBD1. The trim removed 4 bases at V and 1 base at J, leaving 6 bases unmatched. CDR3 size: 15 residues. CDR1 and CDR2 (germline): SGHNT, YENEEA. The CDR3 is CASSSRTGFSYEQYF. In DNA, the CDR3 is TGTGCCAGCAGCTCCCGGACAGGGTTTTCCTACGAGCAGTACTTC.

This clone came up once. The J gene is TRBJ1-3, the V gene TRBV19, with TRBD1 matching 9 bases. Germline V gives CDR1 LNHDA, CDR2 SQIVND (reference sequence). There are 14 residues in the CDR3. The trim removed 7 bases at V and 9 bases at J, leaving 10 bases unmatched. The CDR3 loop reads CASNPGTGIATIYF. As DNA, the CDR3 is TGTGCCAGTAACCCCGGGACAGGGATCGCCACCATATATTTT.

The V gene is TRBV7-2, the J gene TRBJ2-2; 8 bases agree with TRBD1. Germline loops: CDR1 SGHTA, CDR2 FQGNSA. Unmatched junction bases numbered 11, after V lost 6 bases and J lost 5 bases. This CDR3 has 16 amino acids. The CDR3 nucleotides read TGTGCCAGCAGTTCACAGGGGGAGGTGGTGACCGGGGAGCTGTTTTTT. This translates into CASSSQGEVVTGELFF.

This clone was counted a few times. This rearrangement joins TRBV7-2 to TRBJ1-5; weak D call: TRBD1 (5 bases). The CDR3 sequence is 13 residues long. V gave up 6 bases and J gave up 3 bases, with 9 bases separating them. Germline CDR1 SGHTA, CDR2 FQGNSA. Here the CDR3 DNA reads TGTGCCAGCAGAGTAGGACACAATCAGCCCCAGCATTTT. Its protein product is CASRVGHNQPQHF.